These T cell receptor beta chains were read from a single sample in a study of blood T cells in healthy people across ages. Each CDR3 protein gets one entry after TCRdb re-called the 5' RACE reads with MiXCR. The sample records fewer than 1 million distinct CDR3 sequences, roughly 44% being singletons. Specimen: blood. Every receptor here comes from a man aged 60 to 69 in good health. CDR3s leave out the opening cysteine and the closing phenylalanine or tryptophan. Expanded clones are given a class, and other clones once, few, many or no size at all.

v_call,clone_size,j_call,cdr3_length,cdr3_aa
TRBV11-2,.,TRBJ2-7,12,ASSSTGIYYEQY
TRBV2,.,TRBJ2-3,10,ASSRDGYTQY
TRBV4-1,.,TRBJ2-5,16,TSSQGPPGGLSGETQY
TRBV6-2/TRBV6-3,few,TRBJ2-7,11,ACGPDREIEQY
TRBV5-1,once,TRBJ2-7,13,ASSPSQARSYEQY
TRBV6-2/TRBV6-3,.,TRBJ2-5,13,ASTWTSGPQETQY
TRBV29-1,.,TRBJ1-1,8,SVAHTEAF
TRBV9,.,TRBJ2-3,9,ASSRRYTQY
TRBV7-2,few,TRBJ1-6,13,ASSLTGQGSSPLH
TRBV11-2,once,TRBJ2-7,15,ASSLVRPGRNSYEQY
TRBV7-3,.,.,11,ASSQNRGGTQY
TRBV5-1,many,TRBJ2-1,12,ASSLRQGGGEQF
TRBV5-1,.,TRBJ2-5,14,ASSSSGRGGQETQY
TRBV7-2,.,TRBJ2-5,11,ASSAGRAETQY
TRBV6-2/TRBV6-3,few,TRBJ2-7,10,ASKASSYEQY
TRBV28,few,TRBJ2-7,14,ASSTLLGAGGSEQY
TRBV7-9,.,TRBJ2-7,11,ASRVGDRYEQY
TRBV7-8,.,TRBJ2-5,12,ASSLKRGAETQY
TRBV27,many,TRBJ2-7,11,ASSPSLPYEQY
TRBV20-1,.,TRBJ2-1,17,SARSLTLSGGAFGNEQF
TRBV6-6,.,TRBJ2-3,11,ASSTGGGDTQY
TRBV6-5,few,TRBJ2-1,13,ASSHPGLRYNEQF
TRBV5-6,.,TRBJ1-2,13,ASSFWAGSNYGYT
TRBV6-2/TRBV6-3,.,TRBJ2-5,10,ASRSRIQTQY
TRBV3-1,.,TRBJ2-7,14,ASSRGPAPGFYEQY
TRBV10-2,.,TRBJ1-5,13,ASQDRGKGNQPQH
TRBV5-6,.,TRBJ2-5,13,ASTLAGQGQETQY
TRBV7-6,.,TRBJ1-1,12,ASSFDLGGSEAF
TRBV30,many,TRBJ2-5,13,AWSKGTAGQETQY
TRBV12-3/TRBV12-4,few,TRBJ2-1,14,ASTQGFGLGLDEQF
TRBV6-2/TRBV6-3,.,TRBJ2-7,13,ASSYRGGPTYEQY
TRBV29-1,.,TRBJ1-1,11,SVAGLQNTVAF
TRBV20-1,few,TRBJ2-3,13,SAPSRGHSTDTQY
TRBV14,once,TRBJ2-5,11,ATRTSGQETQY
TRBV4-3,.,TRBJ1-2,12,ASSPGQPIYGYT
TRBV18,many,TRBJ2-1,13,ASSPPTAGSNEQF
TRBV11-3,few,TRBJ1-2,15,ASSLAQNRRANYGYT
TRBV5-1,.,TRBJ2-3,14,ASSSGLAGRADTQY
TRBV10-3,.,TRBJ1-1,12,AISERDARAEAF
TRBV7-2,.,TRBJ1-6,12,ASSLWGDNSPLH
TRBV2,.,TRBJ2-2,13,ASSVEGINTGELF
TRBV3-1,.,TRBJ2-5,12,ASSQRPTGTGLY
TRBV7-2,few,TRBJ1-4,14,ASSQNPVSTNEKLF
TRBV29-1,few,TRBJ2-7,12,SVGGVAGFYEQY
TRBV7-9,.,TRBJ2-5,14,ASSTHFRGWQETQY
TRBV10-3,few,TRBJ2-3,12,AIRLAGNTDAQY
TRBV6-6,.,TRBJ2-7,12,ASSYWGRAGEQY
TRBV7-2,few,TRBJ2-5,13,ASKGQGEVRETQY
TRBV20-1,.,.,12,SASPVLAEETQY
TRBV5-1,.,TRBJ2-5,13,ASSLEGLGGETQY
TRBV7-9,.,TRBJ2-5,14,ASSSGQGVYQETQY
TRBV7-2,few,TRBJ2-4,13,ASRQTGTGRHIQY
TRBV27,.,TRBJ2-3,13,ASSPLGLAAYTQY
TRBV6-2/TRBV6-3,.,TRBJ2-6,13,ASSPRGTGANVLT